The source of this T cell receptor beta chain is a study of T cell clonality in common variable immunodeficiency. Sequenced by immunoSEQ multiplex PCR; TCRdb stores in-frame clones only, minus some. This sample carries about 39,000 clones, none of them present only once. Ten or more counts support this clone. Its antigen remains unknown. The read stops 3 residues short of the end of the CDR3; the missing end is completed from the germline J gene. V shed 5 bases, J shed 4 bases, and the junction held 9 bases outside the gene matches. The CDR3 contains 16 residues. Study-wide results and caveats: Reportedly, TCR beta sequences from common variable immunodeficiency showed fewer deletions and N-nucleotide insertions. Links between repertoire features and CVID complications were heterogeneity-limited.

Most patients and controls had Caucasian heritage. Heparinized whole blood, about 5 to 8.5 ml, came from each donor. Sequenced sample: peripheral blood mononuclear cells. This chain uses TRBV12-3 or TRBV12-4 with TRBJ2-7; 12 bases fit TRBD1. This sequence originates from a person aged 18-70 years in good health. The DNA read from the CDR3 is TGTGCCAGCAGTAGGGGACAGGGGGCTCTGGGTTACGAG. Its translation: CASSRGQGALGYE. The whole CDR3 sequence reads CASSRGQGALGYEQYF.